The 13 T cell receptor beta chains below come from one sample, sequenced in a study of persistence of HIV-infected CD4 T cells. Nonspecific anti-CD3/anti-CD28 bead stimulation represents the broad CD4+ T cell repertoire. Responding CD4+ T cells were sorted by upregulation of both CD40 ligand and CD69. Sequencing used immunoSEQ version 4 in survey mode. Produced via immunoSEQ multiplex PCR; TCRdb's table is partial and in-frame only. Of 37,000 or so clones in the sample, approximately 90% are singletons; the top ten hold about 1.3%. Their antigens remain unidentified. Sequenced here: CD4+ T cells sorted from PBMCs after approximately 19-hour stimulation, sampled from a patient who received antiretroviral therapy. The receptors were gathered from an adult man with HIV who was CMV-seropositive.

The chain carries TRBV24-1 and TRBJ2-1; TRBD2 matches 8 bases. Per the germline V gene, CDR1 is KGHDR and CDR2 is SFDVKD. V dropped 9 bases and J dropped 4; count of bases not matched to a gene: 4. The length of the CDR3 is 13 residues. The CDR3 sequence: CATAERGYNEQFF. CDR3 DNA: TGTGCCACCGCTGAGCGGGGGTACAATGAGCAGTTCTTC.

The J gene is TRBJ1-1, the V gene TRBV9; D not certain. The CDR3 totals 14 residues. Between the trimmed V and J ends, which lost 0 bases and 5 bases, there was a span of 11 bases. The germline V gene has CDR1 SGDLS and CDR2 YYNGEE. CDR3 amino acids: CASSVAPSGTEAFF. The DNA of the CDR3 is TGTGCCAGCAGCGTAGCACCCTCGGGGACTGAAGCTTTCTTT. Looking up the rest from reference TRBV9 and TRBJ1-1 gives the full variable domain: DSGVTQTPKHLITATGQRVTLRCSPRSGDLSVYWYQQSLDQGLQFLIQYYNGEERAKGNILERFSAQQFPDLHSELNLSSLELGDSALYFCASSVAPSGTEAFFGQGTRLTVV.

The chain employs TRBV24-1 and TRBJ2-3, with unresolved D. The CDR3 contains 17 residues. The germline V gene has CDR1 KGHDR and CDR2 SFDVKD. V was shortened by 2 bases and J by 4 bases, with 18 bases between the two germline ends. The CDR3 bases are TGTGCCACCAGTGATTCCTCCGGCGACCCTGGCCCAGATACGCAGTATTTT. It is translated as CATSDSSGDPGPDTQYF.

This clone was counted once. V usage is TRBV5-6 and J usage is TRBJ2-7; D could derive from TRBD1 or TRBD2 (5 bases each). Germline V gives CDR1 SGHDT, CDR2 YYEEEE. Trimming removed 4 bases from V and 0 bases from J, with 5 bases in between. The CDR3 is 12 residues long. The CDR3 bases are TGTGCCAGCAGCGGGACCTCCTACGAGCAGTACTTC. As protein: CASSGTSYEQYF. The variable domain in full, with the rest retrieved from reference TRBV5-6 and TRBJ2-7, is DAGVTQSPTHLIKTRGQQVTLRCSPKSGHDTVSWYQQALGQGPQFIFQYYEEEERQRGNFPDRFSGHQFPNYSSELNVNALLLGDSALYLCASSGTSYEQYFGPGTRLTVT.

The chain links TRBV7-2 to TRBJ2-7; no definite D call. The CDR3 is made up of 14 amino acids. Deletions cut 1 base from V and 1 base from J, with 8 bases between. CDR1 and CDR2 (germline): SGHTA, FQGNSA. CDR3 sequence: CASSLVDGSYEQYF. CDR3 DNA sequence: TGTGCCAGCAGCTTAGTTGACGGGTCCTACGAGCAGTACTTC.

DNA for the CDR3: TGTGCCTGCGCGACAGGGGTAGATAATTCACCCCTCCACTTT. As protein: CACATGVDNSPLHF. This rearrangement joins TRBV30 to TRBJ1-6; 8 nucleotides line up with TRBD1. From germline, CDR1 is GTSNPN and CDR2 SVGIG (reference sequence). The V segment lost 6 bases and the J segment 5 bases; nucleotides outside the gene matches: 6. This CDR3 region has 14 residues. Together with reference TRBV30 and TRBJ1-6, the CDR3 gives the full variable domain: SQTIHQWPATLVQPVGSPLSLECTVEGTSNPNLYWYRQAAGRGLQLLFYSVGIGQISSEVPQNLSASRPQDRQFILSSKKLLLSDSGFYLCACATGVDNSPLHFGNGTRLTVT.

This sequence joins TRBV12-3 or TRBV12-4 and TRBJ1-2, with no clear D. The CDR3 has 12 residues. The V gene lost 5 bases and the J gene lost 5 bases, with 9 bases spanning the gap. CDR3 protein: CASSPQPYGYTF. The CDR3 bases are TGTGCCAGCAGTCCACAGCCATATGGCTACACCTTC.

V is TRBV18 and J is TRBJ2-3; D is unclear. CDR3 length: 13 amino acids. With 2 bases removed from V and 9 bases from J, the gap between germline ends came to 12 bases. Looked up from germline, CDR1 is KGHSH and CDR2 is LQKENI. The CDR3 sequence is CASSPSVSNTQYF. Here the CDR3 DNA reads TGTGCCAGCTCACCATCCGTTAGCAACACGCAGTATTTT. Full variable domain (missing parts from reference TRBV18 and TRBJ2-3): NAGVMQNPRHLVRRRGQEARLRCSPMKGHSHVYWYRQLPEEGLKFMVYLQKENIIDESGMPKERFSAEFPKEGPSILRIQQVVRGDSAAYFCASSPSVSNTQYFGPGTRLTVL.

This chain links TRBV30 with TRBJ1-6, with a weak D call TRBD1 (6 bases). CDR1 is GTSNPN, CDR2 SVGIG, per germline (reference sequence). V was trimmed by 7 bases and J by 6 bases, leaving 10 bases between them. CDR3 size: 12 residues. The CDR3 loop reads CAYGQLNSPLHF. Written as DNA, the CDR3 is TGTGCCTACGGACAGCTTAATTCACCCCTCCACTTT. The variable domain in full, with the rest retrieved from reference TRBV30 and TRBJ1-6, is SQTIHQWPATLVQPVGSPLSLECTVEGTSNPNLYWYRQAAGRGLQLLFYSVGIGQISSEVPQNLSASRPQDRQFILSSKKLLLSDSGFYLCAYGQLNSPLHFGNGTRLTVT.

The gene calls are TRBV4-1 and TRBJ2-2, with 11 nucleotides matching TRBD2. Germline lookup yields CDR1 MGHRA and CDR2 YSYEKL. The CDR3 is made up of 19 amino acids. J gave up 5 bases and V 3 bases, and 14 bases lay outside the gene matches. The CDR3 bases are TGCGCCAGCAGCCAGGGGGTGACTTTGGCTAGCGGGAGGACCGGGGAGCTGTTTTTT. This sequence encodes CASSQGVTLASGRTGELFF.

V and J are TRBV7-9 and TRBJ1-4; TRBD1 matches 8 bases. This CDR3 has 15 amino acids. Germline CDR1 SEHNR, CDR2 FQNEAQ (reference sequence). The trim removed 4 bases at V and 3 bases at J, leaving 4 bases unmatched. CDR3 amino acids: CASSSTGAPNEKLFF. The CDR3 DNA sequence: TGTGCCAGCAGCTCGACAGGGGCCCCTAATGAAAAACTGTTTTTT.

The rearrangement uses TRBV12-3 or TRBV12-4 and TRBJ1-6; possible D gene TRBD1, 5 bases. The CDR3 loop spans 12 amino acids. Trimming cost V 4 bases and J 8 bases, with 6 bases left between them. The CDR3 protein is CASSSGYSPLHF. CDR3 in DNA: TGTGCCAGCAGTTCAGGGTATTCACCCCTCCACTTT.

The genes are TRBV5-4 and TRBJ2-1; 8 nucleotides agree with TRBD2. Trimming cost V 3 bases and J 3 bases; bases outside gene matches: 8. CDR1 SGHNT and CDR2 YYREEE come from the germline V gene (reference sequence). The CDR3 contains 16 residues. This chain's CDR3 is CASSSGAGTSYNEQFF. The CDR3 DNA reads TGTGCCAGCAGCTCCGGAGCCGGGACTAGCTACAATGAGCAGTTCTTC. Variable domain in full (rest from reference TRBV5-4 and TRBJ2-1): ETGVTQSPTHLIKTRGQQVTLRCSSQSGHNTVSWYQQALGQGPQFIFQYYREEENGRGNFPPRFSGLQFPNYSSELNVNALELDDSALYLCASSSGAGTSYNEQFFGPGTRLTVL.